These 5 T cell receptor beta chains were all obtained from the same sample, sequenced in a study of CD8 T cells in ankylosing spondylitis. Study results and caveats: Seemingly characteristic of ankylosing spondylitis blood was a TCR beta motif consisting of 7 or 8 highly homologous variants.

No antigen has been identified for these receptors. A single record per CDR3 protein comes from TCRdb applying MiXCR to the 5' RACE reads. Found here are 100,000 or so distinct CDR3 sequences, roughly 10% of them singletons; the top ten hold 25% to 35%. The sample consisted of blood, either unsorted or a sorted T cell fraction (not recorded which). Source of these receptors: a male donor with ankylosing spondylitis.

This clonotype was picked up a small number of times. The chain uses TRBV20-1 and TRBJ2-3, with 9 positions matching TRBD2. V lost 3 bases, J lost 2 bases, and 3 bases stayed unmatched. Germline CDR1 DFQATT, CDR2 SNEGSKA (reference sequence). The CDR3 has 14 amino acids. In nucleotides, the CDR3 is TGCAGTGCTAGTCCTAGCGGGAACACAGATACGCAGTATTTT. It yields the protein CSASPSGNTDTQYF.

This clonotype has just a few counts. V is TRBV11-2 and J is TRBJ1-1, with a weak D call TRBD1 (5 bases). Deletions cut 5 bases from V and 4 bases from J, with 23 bases between. Germline V CDR1 and CDR2: SGHAT, FQNNGV. There are 17 residues in the CDR3. DNA for the CDR3: TGTGCCAGCAGCCCTTTTGAAGGGACGTGGATGGGCACTGAAGCTTTCTTT. Protein product: CASSPFEGTWMGTEAFF. The complete variable domain, with remaining parts taken from reference TRBV11-2 and TRBJ1-1, reads EAGVAQSPRYKIIEKRQSVAFWCNPISGHATLYWYQQILGQGPKLLIQFQNNGVVDDSQLPKDRFSAERLKGVDSTLKIQPAKLEDSAVYLCASSPFEGTWMGTEAFFGQGTRLTVV.

This clonotype was counted ten times or more. The chain uses TRBV7-9 and TRBJ2-1, with a possible D match to TRBD2 (5 bases). Germline-derived CDR1 and CDR2 are SEHNR and FQNEAQ (reference sequence). CDR3 size: 16 residues. V shed 5 bases and J shed 0 bases, with 14 bases lying between them. CDR3 nucleotide sequence: TGTGCCAGCAGCCAAACCGAGGGAAGCTCCTACAATGAGCAGTTCTTC. Its protein is CASSQTEGSSYNEQFF.

The chain links TRBV7-9 to TRBJ2-7; tentatively, D is TRBD1 (6 bases). Trimming removed 5 bases at V and 3 bases at J, with 11 bases between. The CDR3 covers 13 residues. Germline-derived CDR1 and CDR2 are SEHNR and FQNEAQ (reference sequence). The CDR3: CASSGQGHYEQYF. CDR3 sequence (DNA): TGTGCCAGCAGCGGGCAGGGACACTACGAGCAGTACTTC.

This clonotype has at least ten counts. The chain recombines TRBV12-3 or TRBV12-4 with TRBJ1-1; possibly TRBD1 for D (5 bases). CDR3 length: 13 residues. Trimming removed 7 bases from V and 10 bases from J, with 19 bases in between. CDR3 residues: CASTTAGVPGAFF. The CDR3 coding sequence is TGTGCCAGCACCACCGCGGGGGTCCCGGGAGCTTTCTTT.